These 23 T cell receptor beta chains originate from one sample sequenced in a study of blood T cell repertoires in COVID-19. The method was immunoSEQ multiplex PCR; TCRdb's version includes in-frame clones alone and lacks a portion of them. The sample lists about 340,000 clones; around 80% were seen once. The sample consisted of peripheral blood. The receptors were sampled from a man under 40 with active or convalescent COVID-19.

The chain combines TRBV27 with TRBJ1-2, with 7 bases that match TRBD1. Germline assignment: CDR1 MNHEY and CDR2 SMNVEV (reference sequence). This CDR3 has 15 amino acids. V lost 3 bases to trimming and J lost 3 bases; unmatched junction nucleotides: 7. For the CDR3, the DNA is TGTGCCAGCAGTTTTCGGACAGGCGGCTACTATGGCTACACCTTC. Protein: CASSFRTGGYYGYTF.

The chain has TRBV6-4 and TRBJ1-5, with D uncertain. CDR3 length: 13 amino acids. Germline V gene data show CDR1 as MRHNA and CDR2 as SNTAGT. Trimming took 9 bases from V and 7 from J, leaving 16 bases between them. CDR3 sequence: CASPDKHRQPQHF. CDR3 DNA sequence: TGTGCCAGTCCAGACAAACACCGCCAGCCCCAGCATTTT.

This sequence joins TRBV6-5 and TRBJ2-7, with D possibly matching TRBD1 (6 bases). Germline loops: CDR1 MNHEY, CDR2 SVGAGI. V gave up 6 bases and J gave up 3 bases, with 15 bases separating them. The CDR3 totals 14 residues. CDR3 nucleotides: TGTGCCAGCAGGGGGACACCTAGTTTCTACGAGCAGTACTTC. It encodes CASRGTPSFYEQYF.

This chain links TRBV12-3 or TRBV12-4 with TRBJ1-1, with 9 positions matching TRBD1. The CDR3 covers 13 residues. The V and J ends lost 1 base and 9 bases, in that order; junction bases with no gene match: 3. CDR3 in DNA: TGTGCCAGCAGTTTAGGGGGGACAGGGCAAGCTTTCTTT. This gives the protein CASSLGGTGQAFF.

The rearrangement links TRBV23-1 to TRBJ1-3, with TRBD1 identical over 7 bases. TRBV23-1 is designated an ORF whose function remains uncertain. J gave up 5 bases and V 3 bases, and 4 bases lay outside the gene matches. The CDR3 runs to 14 residues. The CDR3 reads CASSQTTGRNTIYF. CDR3 bases: TGCGCCAGCAGTCAGACGACAGGGAGAAACACCATATATTTT.

J is TRBJ1-3 and V is TRBV9, with D perhaps TRBD1 (6 bases). The V end lost 0 bases, the J end lost 0 bases, and 10 bases lay between the germline ends. The germline gives CDR1 SGDLS, CDR2 YYNGEE. The CDR3 length is 16 residues. The CDR3, as DNA: TGTGCCAGCAGCGTAGGTGGACAGTTCTCTGGAAACACCATATATTTT. It encodes CASSVGGQFSGNTIYF.

V gene TRBV4-1 combines with J gene TRBJ1-5; D is possibly TRBD1 (6 bases). The CDR3 is 14 amino acids. V was shortened by 1 base and J by 6 bases, with 10 bases between the two germline ends. CDR1 MGHRA and CDR2 YSYEKL come from the germline V gene. The DNA for the CDR3 is TGCGCCAGCAGCCAAGTGGGGGCCGGTCAGCCCCAGCATTTT. Protein product: CASSQVGAGQPQHF.

The chain is built from TRBV5-1 and TRBJ1-3, with 7 positions matching TRBD1. Germline values: CDR1 SGHRS, CDR2 YFSETQ. This CDR3 region has 15 residues. Losses at the gene ends were 3 bases for V and 5 bases for J; bases not matched to a gene: 8. The CDR3: CASSSLTGQRNTIYF. CDR3 DNA: TGCGCCAGCAGCTCGCTGACAGGGCAAAGAAACACCATATATTTT. Filled out from reference TRBV5-1 and TRBJ1-3, the complete variable domain reads KAGVTQTPRYLIKTRGQQVTLSCSPISGHRSVSWYQQTPGQGLQFLFEYFSETQRNKGNFPGRFSGRQFSNSRSEMNVSTLELGDSALYLCASSSLTGQRNTIYFGEGSWLTVV.

This chain joins TRBV7-2 and TRBJ1-5; 7 bases fit TRBD1. CDR1 SGHTA and CDR2 FQGNSA come from the germline V gene. This CDR3 region has 16 residues. The V gene end was trimmed by 1 base and the J gene end by 0 bases; junction bases not matched to a gene: 3. The CDR3: CASSLDRGPSNQPQHF. The CDR3, as DNA: TGTGCCAGCAGCTTAGACAGGGGACCTAGCAATCAGCCCCAGCATTTT.

This chain links TRBV11-2 with TRBJ2-2, with TRBD2 as a possible D gene (5 bases). V lost 1 base to trimming and J lost 3 bases, with 12 bases between them. The germline V gene encodes CDR1 SGHAT and CDR2 FQNNGV. The CDR3 runs to 16 residues. CDR3 nucleotides: TGTGCCAGCAGCTTAGTCGGGCGGGCTGACACCGGGGAGCTGTTTTTT. This gives the protein CASSLVGRADTGELFF.

The rearrangement joins TRBV24-1 to TRBJ1-4, with TRBD1 matching over 9 bases. CDR3 length: 17 residues. Trimming at V came to 4 bases and at J to 6 bases, leaving 11 bases not matched to a gene. Looked up from germline, CDR1 is KGHDR and CDR2 is SFDVKD. Here the CDR3 reads CATSDPTPTGGYEKLFF. CDR3 in DNA: TGTGCCACCAGTGACCCTACTCCGACAGGGGGATATGAAAAACTGTTTTTT.

This chain uses TRBV29-1 with TRBJ2-1, with D perhaps matching TRBD2 (5 bases). Between the trimmed V and J ends, which lost 4 bases and 9 bases, there was a span of 16 bases. The CDR3 runs to 13 residues. The germline V gene encodes CDR1 SQVTM and CDR2 ANQGSEA. The CDR3 reads CSVAGQLGTEQFF. Written as DNA, the CDR3 is TGCAGCGTTGCGGGTCAACTAGGCACTGAGCAGTTCTTC.

The rearrangement joins TRBV7-8 to TRBJ1-3, with a weak D call TRBD1 (6 bases). CDR3 size: 14 residues. CDR1 is SGHVS and CDR2 is FQNEAQ in the germline V gene. V dropped 4 bases and J dropped 2 bases, with 9 bases sitting between them. CDR3 region: CASSSQGPGNTIYF. For the CDR3, the DNA is TGTGCCAGCAGCTCACAGGGTCCTGGAAACACCATATATTTT.

V gene TRBV28 combines with J gene TRBJ1-5; maybe TRBD1 (5 bases). Trimming removed 3 bases at V and 6 bases at J, with 12 bases between. CDR1 is MDHEN, CDR2 SYDVKM, per germline. This CDR3 region has 14 residues. The CDR3 DNA is TGTGCCAGCAGTTTGGGGGGGATTAGTCAGCCCCAGCATTTT. It yields the protein CASSLGGISQPQHF.

The rearrangement uses TRBV11-3 and TRBJ1-4; D perhaps matches TRBD1 (6 bases). CDR1 and CDR2 from the germline V gene are SGHNT and YENEEA. The V end lost 5 bases, the J end lost 8 bases, and 21 bases lay between the germline ends. This CDR3 comprises 16 residues. The CDR3 sequence is CASSQNTARGGEKLFF. The CDR3 DNA follows: TGTGCCAGCAGCCAAAACACCGCCAGGGGTGGGGAAAAACTGTTTTTT.

The chain employs TRBV6-5 and TRBJ1-1; possible D gene TRBD1, 6 bases. Germline CDR1 is MNHEY and CDR2 is SVGAGI. V shed 2 bases and J shed 4 bases, with 8 bases lying between them. This CDR3 is built from 13 residues. In nucleotides, the CDR3 is TGTGCCAGCAGTTACCTACAGGGCACTGAAGCTTTCTTT. The encoded protein is CASSYLQGTEAFF.

In DNA, the CDR3 is TGTGCCTGGAGTCCTCGTAACGGGGGCACTGAAGCTTTCTTT. It translates to CAWSPRNGGTEAFF. The chain employs TRBV30 and TRBJ1-1, with a possible D match to TRBD1 (5 bases). The CDR3 sequence is 14 residues long. Deletions cut 2 bases from V and 4 bases from J, with 14 bases between. The germline gives CDR1 GTSNPN, CDR2 SVGIG (reference sequence).

The chain combines TRBV30 with TRBJ1-1, with 9 bases matching TRBD1. The CDR3 is 16 residues long. Germline-derived CDR1 and CDR2 are GTSNPN and SVGIG (reference sequence). V gave up 2 bases and J gave up 6 bases; unmatched junction bases: 13. CDR3 sequence reads: CAWSSLRDREFAEAFF. CDR3 in DNA: TGTGCCTGGAGTTCCCTCCGGGACAGGGAGTTCGCTGAAGCTTTCTTT.

This chain links TRBV6-5 with TRBJ1-6; D unresolved. Germline CDR1 MNHEY, CDR2 SVGAGI. The CDR3 covers 15 residues. Trimming removed 0 bases at V and 6 bases at J, with 9 bases between. As DNA, the CDR3 is TGTGCCAGCAGTTACTCCGGCGGGTTTAATTCACCCCTCCACTTT. It translates to CASSYSGGFNSPLHF.

This chain uses TRBV7-2 with TRBJ2-3, with D perhaps matching TRBD2 (6 bases). The V gene's germline CDR1 is SGHTA and CDR2 FQGNSA. V shed 0 bases and J shed 5 bases, with 21 bases lying between them. CDR3 size: 18 residues. CDR3 amino acids: CASSLAWPLGRGKDTQYF. The CDR3 region has the DNA TGTGCCAGCAGCTTAGCGTGGCCCCTGGGGCGGGGTAAAGATACGCAGTATTTT.

This clone was detected once. This chain links TRBV18 with TRBJ2-1; 7 nucleotides line up with TRBD2. CDR3 length equals 15 residues. From germline, CDR1 is KGHSH and CDR2 LQKENI. V trimming: 6 bases; J trimming: 5 bases; junction bases outside the gene matches: 10. The CDR3 sequence: CASSRGGRHDNEQFF. In DNA form, the CDR3 reads TGTGCCAGCTCCCGGGGAGGGAGGCACGACAATGAGCAGTTCTTC.

The chain recombines TRBV3-1 (or the pseudogene TRBV3-2) with TRBJ1-3; D call uncertain. The CDR3 consists of 16 residues. CDR1 is LGHDT and CDR2 is YNNKEL in the germline V gene (reference sequence). Trimming took off 0 bases at V and 1 base at J, with 10 bases between the two ends. CDR3 region: CASSQDIEGSGNTIYF. DNA for the CDR3: TGTGCCAGCAGCCAAGATATTGAGGGTTCTGGAAACACCATATATTTT.

The chain has TRBV30 and TRBJ2-2, with a possible D match to TRBD2 (6 bases). V was cut by 5 bases and J by 0 bases, with 10 bases left in between. The V gene's germline CDR1 is GTSNPN and CDR2 SVGIG (reference sequence). This CDR3 is 14 amino acids long. In DNA form, the CDR3 reads TGTGCCTGGGGGGACTTTACGAACACCGGGGAGCTGTTTTTT. Residues: CAWGDFTNTGELFF.